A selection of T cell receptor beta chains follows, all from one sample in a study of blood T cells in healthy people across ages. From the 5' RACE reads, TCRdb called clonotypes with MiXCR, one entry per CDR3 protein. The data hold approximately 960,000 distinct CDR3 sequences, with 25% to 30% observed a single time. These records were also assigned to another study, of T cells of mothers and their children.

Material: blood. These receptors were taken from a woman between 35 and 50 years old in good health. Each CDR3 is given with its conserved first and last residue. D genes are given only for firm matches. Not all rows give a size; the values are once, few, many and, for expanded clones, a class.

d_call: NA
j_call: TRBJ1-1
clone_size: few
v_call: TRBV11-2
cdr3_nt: TGTGCCAGCAGGAATCCTTGGGGCACTGAAGCTTTCTTT
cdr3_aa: CASRNPWGTEAFF

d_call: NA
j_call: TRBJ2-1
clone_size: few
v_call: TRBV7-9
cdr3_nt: TGTGCCAGCAGCCTGCTCAATCGTGCTAGGGAGCAGTTCTTC
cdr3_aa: CASSLLNRAREQFF

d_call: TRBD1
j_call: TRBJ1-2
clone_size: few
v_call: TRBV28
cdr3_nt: TGTGCCAGCAGCAGACCTACAGGGGGAAGCGGCTACACCTTC
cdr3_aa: CASSRPTGGSGYTF

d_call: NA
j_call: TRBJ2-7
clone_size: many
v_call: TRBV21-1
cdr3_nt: TGTGCCAGCCTTGGACAGCCCGAGCAGTACTTC
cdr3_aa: CASLGQPEQYF

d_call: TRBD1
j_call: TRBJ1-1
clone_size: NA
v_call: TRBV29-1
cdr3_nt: TGCAGCGCCGTCGGGGACAGAAAAGGGGTTGAAGCTTTCTTT
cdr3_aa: CSAVGDRKGVEAFF

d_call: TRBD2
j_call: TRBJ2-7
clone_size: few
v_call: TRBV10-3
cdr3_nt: TGTGCCATCACCTCGACTAGCGGGGCCTACGAGCAGTACTTC
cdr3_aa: CAITSTSGAYEQYF

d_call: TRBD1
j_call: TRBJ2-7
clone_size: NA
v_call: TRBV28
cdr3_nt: TGTGCCAGCAGTTCCGGGACAGAGCCTTACGAGCAGTACTTC
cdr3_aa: CASSSGTEPYEQYF

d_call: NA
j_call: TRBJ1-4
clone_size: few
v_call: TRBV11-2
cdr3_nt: TGTGCCAGCAGCTCGTGGGGGTTAGCTAATGAAAAACTGTTTTTT
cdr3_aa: CASSSWGLANEKLFF

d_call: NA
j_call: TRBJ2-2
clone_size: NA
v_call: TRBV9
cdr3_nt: TGTGCCAGCAGCCCCTTGTCGGGACCATACACCGGGGAGCTGTTTTTT
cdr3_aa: CASSPLSGPYTGELFF

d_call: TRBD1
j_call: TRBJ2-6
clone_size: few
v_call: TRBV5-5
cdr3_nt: TGTGCCAGCGTCCTAACCGGGACAGGGTCTGGGGCCAACGTCCTGACTTTC
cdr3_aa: CASVLTGTGSGANVLTF

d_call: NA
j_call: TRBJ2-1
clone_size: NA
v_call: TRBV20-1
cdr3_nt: TGCAGTGCTAGAGCAGCAGGGCGGAGAAATGAGCAGTTCTTC
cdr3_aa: CSARAAGRRNEQFF

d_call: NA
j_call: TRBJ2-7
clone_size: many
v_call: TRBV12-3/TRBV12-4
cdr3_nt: TGTGCCAGCAGTTTAGGGCCTCCCAATTCCTACGAGCAGTACTTC
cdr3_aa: CASSLGPPNSYEQYF

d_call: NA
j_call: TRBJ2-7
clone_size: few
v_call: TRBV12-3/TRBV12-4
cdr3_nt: TGTGCCATCACTACGGGCAGCCAGCAGTACTTC
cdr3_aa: CAITTGSQQYF

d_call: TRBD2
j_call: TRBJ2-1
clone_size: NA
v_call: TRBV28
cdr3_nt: TGTGCCAGCAGTTACCCTTTCCTAGCGGGGGGGCCCAATGAGCAGTTCTTC
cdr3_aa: CASSYPFLAGGPNEQFF

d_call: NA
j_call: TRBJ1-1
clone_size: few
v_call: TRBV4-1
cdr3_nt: TGCGCCAGCAGCCCTTTTATACACCCTGGACCTGAAGCTTTCTTT
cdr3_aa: CASSPFIHPGPEAFF

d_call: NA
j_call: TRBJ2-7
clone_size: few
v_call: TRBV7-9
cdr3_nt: TGTGCCAGCAGCTTAGCTGTCAGGTCTTACGAGCAGTACTTC
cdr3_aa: CASSLAVRSYEQYF

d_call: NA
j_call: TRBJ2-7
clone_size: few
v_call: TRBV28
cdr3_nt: TGTGCCAGCAGTCTCCGTGGGGGGACAGAAAGTTACGAGCAGTACTTC
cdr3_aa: CASSLRGGTESYEQYF

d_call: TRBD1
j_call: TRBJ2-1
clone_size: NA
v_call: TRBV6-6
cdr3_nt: TGTGCCAGCAACGGACAGGGAAGAGGATCCTACAATGAGCAGTTCTTC
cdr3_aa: CASNGQGRGSYNEQFF

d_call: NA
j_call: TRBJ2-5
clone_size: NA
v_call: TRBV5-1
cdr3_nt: TGCGCCAGCAGCTGGGGGGCAGGGGAAGAGACCCAGTACTTC
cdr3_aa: CASSWGAGEETQYF

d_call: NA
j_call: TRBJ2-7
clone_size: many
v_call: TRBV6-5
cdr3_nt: TGTGCCAGCAGTTACGGGGGGTTGGGGGCCTACGAGCAGTACTTC
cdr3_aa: CASSYGGLGAYEQYF

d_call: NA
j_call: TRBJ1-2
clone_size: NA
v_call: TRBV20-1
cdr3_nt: TGCAGTGCTAGAGAACGAGGCGCAAACTATGGCTACACCTTC
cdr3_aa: CSARERGANYGYTF